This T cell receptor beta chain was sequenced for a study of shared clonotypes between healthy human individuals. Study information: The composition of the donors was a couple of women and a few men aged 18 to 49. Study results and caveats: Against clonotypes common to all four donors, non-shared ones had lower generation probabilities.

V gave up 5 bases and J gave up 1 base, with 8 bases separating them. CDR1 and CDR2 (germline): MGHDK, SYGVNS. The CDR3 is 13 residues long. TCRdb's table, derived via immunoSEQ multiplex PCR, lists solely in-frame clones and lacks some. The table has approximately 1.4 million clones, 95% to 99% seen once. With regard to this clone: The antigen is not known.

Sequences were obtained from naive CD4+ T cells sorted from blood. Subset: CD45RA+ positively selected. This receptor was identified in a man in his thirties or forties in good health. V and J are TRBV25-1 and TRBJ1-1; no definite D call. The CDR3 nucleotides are TGTGCCAGCAGTTTGGAGGCGAACACTGAAGCTTTCTTT. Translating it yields CASSLEANTEAFF. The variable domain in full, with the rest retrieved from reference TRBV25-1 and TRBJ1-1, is EADIYQTPRYLVIGTGKKITLECSQTMGHDKMYWYQQDPGMELHLIHYSYGVNSTEKGDLSSESTVSRIRTEHFPLTLESARPSHTSQYLCASSLEANTEAFFGQGTRLTVV.